Below, one TCR beta chain is given with its context. The CDR3 sequence is 12 residues long. Per germline, CDR1 ENHRY and CDR2 SYGVKD. V was clipped by 7 bases and J by 3 bases, with 9 bases between them. The data are from a study of OX40 agonist ivuxolimab in advanced cancers. Profiled with immunoSEQ multiplex PCR; TCRdb holds only in-frame clones, not every one. The sample has tens of thousands of clones, roughly nine tenths seen once. This chain joins TRBV10-3 and TRBJ1-2, with D unresolved. The sequence came from an adult with an advanced solid tumor such as melanoma, head and neck, liver or kidney cancer. The starting material was CD4+ or CD8+ T cells sorted from blood, obtained in a trial of the OX40 agonist ivuxolimab. The CDR3 nucleotides are TGTGCCATCAAGAGGGAGGACTATGGCTACACCTTC. It specifies CAIKREDYGYTF.